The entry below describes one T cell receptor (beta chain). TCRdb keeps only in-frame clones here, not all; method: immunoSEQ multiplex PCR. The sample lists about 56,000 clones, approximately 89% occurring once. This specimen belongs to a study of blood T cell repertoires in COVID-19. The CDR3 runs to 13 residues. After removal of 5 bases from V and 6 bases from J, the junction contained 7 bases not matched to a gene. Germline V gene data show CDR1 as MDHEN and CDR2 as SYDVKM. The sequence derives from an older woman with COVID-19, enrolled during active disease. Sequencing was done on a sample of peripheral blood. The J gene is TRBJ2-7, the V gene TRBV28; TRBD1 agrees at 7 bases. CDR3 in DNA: TGTGCCAGCAGTCCCAGGACAGGTCGCGAGCAGTACTTC. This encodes CASSPRTGREQYF.